In this sample, the clone carrying this T cell receptor beta chain turned up a few times. Its target is not known. TCRdb keeps only in-frame clones here, not all; method: immunoSEQ multiplex PCR. This sample carries about 360,000 clones, around 86% of them seen once, and the ten largest clones take 0.8% to 0.85%. The data were taken from a study of cytomegalovirus exposure and HLA in healthy donors. Turning to the study itself: The 650 to 850 first-cohort repertoires and the 95 to 150 validation repertoires shared the same platform, a later analysis reported.

Study results and caveats: As confirmed in vitro, three CMV-associated chains were specific for CMV antigens. In a later analysis, first-cohort TCR clusters were found to tend to co-occur in the 95 to 150 validation repertoires.

The germline V gene encodes CDR1 GTSNPN and CDR2 SVGIG (reference sequence). Trimming shortened V by 1 base and J by 2 bases, and 11 bases separated the two germline ends. CDR3 length: 15 residues. The material sequenced was PBMCs. The source is a woman aged 18-29 years in good health and CMV-seronegative. This chain joins TRBV30 and TRBJ2-2; D gene unclear. The CDR3: CAWSANYLNTGELFF. CDR3 nucleotide sequence: TGTGCCTGGAGTGCCAACTACCTCAACACCGGGGAGCTGTTTTTT.